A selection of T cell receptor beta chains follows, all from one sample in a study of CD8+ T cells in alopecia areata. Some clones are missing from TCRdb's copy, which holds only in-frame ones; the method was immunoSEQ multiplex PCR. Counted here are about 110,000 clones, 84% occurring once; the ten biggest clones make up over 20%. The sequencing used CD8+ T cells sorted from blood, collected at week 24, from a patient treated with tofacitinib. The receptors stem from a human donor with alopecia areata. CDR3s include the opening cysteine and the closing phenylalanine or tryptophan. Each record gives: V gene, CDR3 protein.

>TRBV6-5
CASSSDREDGYTF
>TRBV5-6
CASSLVAEQETQYF
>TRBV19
CASKSGRGPNQPQHF
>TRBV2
CASSDSSSYEQYF
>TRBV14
CASSHAPLIRETQYF
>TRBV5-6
CASSPRVGTPTSDTQYF
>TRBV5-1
CASSLVGTGSNEQYF
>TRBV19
CASSIDGAPVGQKNIQYF
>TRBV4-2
CASSEEEGEAGELFF
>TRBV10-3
CAVQQGVGGNTEAFF
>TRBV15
CATSRDRGANIQYF
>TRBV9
CASSVVGGSQETQYF
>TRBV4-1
CASSLKDLSDTQYF
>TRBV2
CASKDASYGYTF
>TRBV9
CASSVAVNGELFF
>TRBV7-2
CASSLLAGGPDTQYF
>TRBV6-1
CASSERQGGTEAFF
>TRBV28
CASSPPPGLQETQYF
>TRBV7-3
CASSLERGGTDTQYF
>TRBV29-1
CSGMDSSYNEQFF
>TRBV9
CASSPFVRGGQETQYF
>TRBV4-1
CASSPTTGPDTQYF
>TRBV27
CASSLSVEGNTEAFF
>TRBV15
CATSRDKTGSQETQYF
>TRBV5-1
CASRPGLGSNQPQHF
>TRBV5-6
CASSTSDRGPNQPQHF
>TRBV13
CASSQGIAGELFF
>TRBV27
CASSLLSTWDLHF
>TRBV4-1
CASSQESAGGMNTEAFF
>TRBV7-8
CASSLVGGGANEQFF
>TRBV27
CASSSSRTAFNQPQHF
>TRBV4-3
CASSQERGAQETQYF
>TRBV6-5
CASSYGPSSGKLFF
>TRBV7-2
CASSLGLGEGANVLTF
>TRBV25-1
CASSGSTDTQYF
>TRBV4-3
CASSQEGRGLQETQYF
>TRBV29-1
CSVRTGKSYEQYF